The present TCR beta chain was sequenced within a study of response to subunit inactivated influenza vaccine. General study points: Authors suggested few new T cells are recruited by each seasonal influenza vaccination.

Germline V gives CDR1 MNHNS, CDR2 SASEGT. V lost 6 bases and J 4 bases, leaving 18 bases between the germline ends. CDR3 length: 16 amino acids. This clonotype was detected only a few times. What it binds is unknown. TCRdb re-called the RT-PCR reads with MiXCR, one entry per CDR3 protein. The sample consists of 150,000 to 200,000 distinct CDR3 sequences, about 10% of them appearing once. The rearrangement joins TRBV6-1 to TRBJ2-2; D is perhaps TRBD1 (6 bases). The starting material was non-naive T cells sorted from PBMCs, obtained on the day of vaccination. The receptor was derived from a man aged 50 or older who received an inactivated influenza vaccine. CDR3 loop: CASRLFPGQFTGELFF. CDR3 coding DNA: TGTGCCAGCAGACTCTTCCCCGGACAGTTCACCGGGGAGCTGTTTTTT.